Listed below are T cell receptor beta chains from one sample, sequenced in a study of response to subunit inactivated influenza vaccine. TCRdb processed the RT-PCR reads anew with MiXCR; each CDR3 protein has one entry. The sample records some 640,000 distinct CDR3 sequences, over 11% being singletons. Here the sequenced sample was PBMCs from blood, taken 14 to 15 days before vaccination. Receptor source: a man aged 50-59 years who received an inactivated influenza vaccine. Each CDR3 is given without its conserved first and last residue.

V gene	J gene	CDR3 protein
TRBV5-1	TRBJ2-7	ASSGYGTSDYEQY
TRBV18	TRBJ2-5	ASSPTGTGETQY
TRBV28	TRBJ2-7	ASRRTPPSYEQY
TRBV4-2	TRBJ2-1	ASSLLEIRNNEQF
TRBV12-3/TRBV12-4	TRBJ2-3	ASSWGVTDTQY
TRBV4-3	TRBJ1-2	ASSQDLGSYYGYT
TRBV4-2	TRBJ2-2	ASSRTAGTNTGELF
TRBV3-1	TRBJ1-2	ASSQNSGYT
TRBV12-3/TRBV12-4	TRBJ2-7	ASSLRSGGMGEQY
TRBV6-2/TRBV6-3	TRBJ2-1	ASRIAGGKNEQF
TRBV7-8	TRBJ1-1	ASGQTNTEAF
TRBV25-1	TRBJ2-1	ASRETGRGSEQF
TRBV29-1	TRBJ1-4	SVEGRGGRVNRRANEKLF
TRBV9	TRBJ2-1	ASSPRGGDSYNEQF
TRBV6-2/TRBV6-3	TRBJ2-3	ASSSGQTRTDTQY
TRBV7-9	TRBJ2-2	ASSAPGLAGVTGELF
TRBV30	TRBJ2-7	AWSAIDVEYEQY
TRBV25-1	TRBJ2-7	ASLATGGGPYEQY
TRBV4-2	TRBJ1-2	ASSQDIGTDYGYT
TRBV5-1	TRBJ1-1	ASRTGTGIEVNTEAF
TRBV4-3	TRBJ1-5	ASSYSETDQPQH
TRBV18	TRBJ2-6	ASSPPEGPGANVLT
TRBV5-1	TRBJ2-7	ASSHGDRNTYEQY
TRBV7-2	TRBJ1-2	ASSASPGRSLGYT
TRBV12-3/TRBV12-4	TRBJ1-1	ASRTAGGTEAF
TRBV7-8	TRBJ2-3	ASSLARTVYGDTQY
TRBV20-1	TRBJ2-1	SAPSGGHSYNEQF
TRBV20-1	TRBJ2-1	SARGRGNSYNEQF
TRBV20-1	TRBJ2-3	SARGGPTDTQY
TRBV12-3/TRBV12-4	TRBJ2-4	ASSWRRAKNIQY
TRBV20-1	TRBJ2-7	SARDRVHYEQY
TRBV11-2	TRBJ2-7	ASSAGTSGRGAVHYEQY
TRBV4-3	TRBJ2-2	ASSQRAGDTGELF
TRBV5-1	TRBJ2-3	ASSLESNTDTQY
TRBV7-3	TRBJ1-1	ASSPGLDTEAF
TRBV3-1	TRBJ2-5	ASSQTGTRRTQY
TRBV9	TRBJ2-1	ASSVDGGPADLQF
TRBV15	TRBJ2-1	ATSRDSGRMNNEQF
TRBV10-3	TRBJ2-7	AISVGTAYEQY